The present entry profiles one T cell receptor (beta chain) with its context. Antigen specificity is unknown. Germline values: CDR1 MNHEY, CDR2 SMNVEV (reference sequence). V gave up 4 bases and J gave up 2 bases, with 15 bases separating them. This CDR3 contains 16 residues. This sample is part of a study of cytomegalovirus exposure and HLA in healthy donors. Study-level findings and limits: Immune exposure was documented only through CMV serostatus. In most subjects, TCR beta sequences reportedly gave accurate predictions of HLA-A and HLA-B alleles. The productive fraction for most TCR beta V segments was about 87% or about 30% in an earlier analysis.

PCR involved 60 Vbeta and 13 Jbeta primers. The assay was immunoSEQ multiplex PCR, and TCRdb's table has in-frame clones only and misses some. This table has about 190,000 clones, around three quarters appearing once. The receptor was isolated from a woman aged 18 to 35 in good health and CMV-seronegative. The sequenced material came from PBMCs. The chain has TRBV27 and TRBJ2-4, with a weak D call TRBD1 (5 bases). In nucleotides, the CDR3 is TGTGCCAGCAGTTCAGCAAGGGGCGCGACCAAAAACATTCAGTACTTC. This translates into CASSSARGATKNIQYF.